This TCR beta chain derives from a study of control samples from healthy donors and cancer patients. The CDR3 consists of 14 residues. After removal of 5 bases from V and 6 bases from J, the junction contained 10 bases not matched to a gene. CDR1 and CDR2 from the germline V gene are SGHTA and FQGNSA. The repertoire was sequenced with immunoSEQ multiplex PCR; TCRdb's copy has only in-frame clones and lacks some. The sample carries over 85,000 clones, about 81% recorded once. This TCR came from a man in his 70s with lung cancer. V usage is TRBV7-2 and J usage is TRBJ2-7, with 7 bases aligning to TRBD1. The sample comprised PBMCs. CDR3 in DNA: TGTGCCAGCAGCCCCCGGACAGGCCCCGGCGAGCAGTACTTC. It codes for CASSPRTGPGEQYF. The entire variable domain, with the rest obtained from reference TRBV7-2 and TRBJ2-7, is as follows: GAGVSQSPSNKVTEKGKDVELRCDPISGHTALYWYRQSLGQGLEFLIYFQGNSAPDKSGLPSDRFSAERTGGSVSTLTIQRTQQEDSAVYLCASSPRTGPGEQYFGPGTRLTVT.